The sample holds a few counts of the clone carrying this T cell receptor (beta chain). This record comes from a study of CD8+ T cells in alopecia areata. As for the study in general: Scoring of severity for treated patients was based on percentage of affected scalp area.

cDNA serving as the sequencing template came from extracted, reverse transcribed RNA. The data were produced by immunoSEQ multiplex PCR, yet TCRdb's version contains in-frame clones alone and is incomplete. The sample holds 110,000 to 150,000 clones; roughly 80% are singletons and the top ten take around a quarter. The trim removed 7 bases at V and 2 bases at J, leaving 1 base unmatched. Germline V gene data show CDR1 as SQVTM and CDR2 as ANQGSEA. The CDR3 consists of 11 residues. Treatment in this sample: oral pan-JAK inhibitor, 5-10 mg twice daily. The sequenced sample was CD8+ T cells sorted from blood, obtained at week 4, from a patient treated with tofacitinib. The chain has TRBV29-1 and TRBJ2-5, with 7 bases fitting TRBD1. The clonotype originates from a human donor with alopecia areata. The CDR3 loop reads CSATGQETQYF. CDR3 sequence (DNA): TGCAGCGCGACAGGGCAAGAGACCCAGTACTTC. Using reference TRBV29-1 and TRBJ2-5 for the parts outside the CDR3, the full variable domain is SAVISQKPSRDICQRGTSLTIQCQVDSQVTMMFWYRQQPGQSLTLIATANQGSEATYESGFVIDKFPISRPNLTFSTLTVSNMSPEDSSIYLCSATGQETQYFGPGTRLLVL.